A single T cell receptor (beta chain) is shown here with its context. Its cognate antigen is unknown. This sample includes further DNA sequences coding for the same CDR3. This entry is derived from a study of cytomegalovirus exposure and HLA in healthy donors. Study-wide results and caveats: In vitro confirmation showed three CMV-associated chains to be CMV antigen specific. When analyzed later, a missense DCLRE1C variant was found to be linked to TCR beta V- and J-gene trimming.

PCR employed 60 Vbeta and 13 Jbeta primers. Sequenced by immunoSEQ multiplex PCR; TCRdb stores in-frame clones only, minus some. The sample contains 150,000 to 200,000 clones, around four fifths of which appear only once. The CDR3 sequence is 13 residues long. The V and J ends lost 3 bases and 4 bases respectively, with 12 bases between them. CDR1 and CDR2 (germline): GTSNPN, SVGIG (reference sequence). The sample consisted of PBMCs. V gene TRBV30 combines with J gene TRBJ1-1, with a possible D match to TRBD1 (5 bases). The TCR originated in a woman in her twenties or thirties in good health and CMV-seronegative. CDR3 sequence: CAWSPQGGTEAFF. CDR3 sequence (DNA): TGTGCCTGGAGCCCCCAGGGTGGCACTGAAGCTTTCTTT.